These T cell receptor beta chains were read from a single sample in a study of cytomegalovirus exposure and HLA in healthy donors. The assay was immunoSEQ multiplex PCR, and TCRdb's table has in-frame clones only and misses some. This table holds tens of thousands of clones, about 78% found once. Sequencing was performed on PBMCs. The receptors were gathered from a woman between 40 and 55 years old in good health and CMV-seropositive. Both conserved end residues are part of each CDR3. The D gene is left open where the match is weak. Only part of the rows carry a size: once, few, many, or a class if the clone is expanded.

v_call: TRBV5-4
clone_size: few
j_call: TRBJ1-3
d_call: NA
cdr3_aa: CASSLGQTGNTIYF
cdr3_nt: TGTGCCAGCAGCTTGGGGCAGACTGGAAACACCATATATTTT

v_call: TRBV7-9
clone_size: once
j_call: TRBJ1-1
d_call: NA
cdr3_aa: CSSSSNRAEAFF
cdr3_nt: TGTTCCAGCAGCTCGAACAGGGCTGAAGCTTTCTTT

v_call: TRBV7-2
clone_size: NA
j_call: TRBJ2-5
d_call: NA
cdr3_aa: CASSLNQETQYF
cdr3_nt: TGTGCCAGCAGCCTTAATCAAGAGACCCAGTACTTC

v_call: TRBV5-1
clone_size: NA
j_call: TRBJ2-7
d_call: TRBD2
cdr3_aa: CASSLGGTIPSEQYF
cdr3_nt: TGCGCCAGCAGCTTGGGTGGGACTATCCCTTCCGAGCAGTACTTC

v_call: TRBV14
clone_size: NA
j_call: TRBJ1-6
d_call: NA
cdr3_aa: CASSQDSGGVDNSPLHF
cdr3_nt: TGTGCCAGCAGCCAAGATTCGGGGGGGGTGGATAATTCACCCCTCCACTTT

v_call: TRBV18
clone_size: NA
j_call: TRBJ1-4
d_call: NA
cdr3_aa: CASSPGATNEKLFF
cdr3_nt: TGTGCCAGCTCACCAGGGGCTACTAATGAAAAACTGTTTTTT

v_call: TRBV5-1
clone_size: once
j_call: TRBJ2-7
d_call: TRBD1
cdr3_aa: CASSLTTGGLTYEQYF
cdr3_nt: TGCGCCAGCAGCTTGACGACAGGGGGCCTTACCTACGAGCAGTACTTC

v_call: TRBV6-4
clone_size: few
j_call: TRBJ2-1
d_call: TRBD2
cdr3_aa: CASSDSAGGASNEQFF
cdr3_nt: TGTGCCAGCAGTGACTCAGCCGGGGGGGCCTCCAATGAGCAGTTCTTC

v_call: TRBV28
clone_size: NA
j_call: TRBJ1-3
d_call: NA
cdr3_aa: CASSPGHAGNTIYF
cdr3_nt: TGTGCCAGCAGTCCGGGACACGCTGGAAACACCATATATTTT

v_call: TRBV5-1
clone_size: NA
j_call: TRBJ2-5
d_call: TRBD1
cdr3_aa: CASSKNRGQETQYF
cdr3_nt: TGCGCCAGCAGCAAGAACAGGGGTCAAGAGACCCAGTACTTC

v_call: TRBV7-9
clone_size: NA
j_call: TRBJ1-4
d_call: NA
cdr3_aa: CASSLLTVGEKLFF
cdr3_nt: TGTGCCAGCAGCTTACTAACAGTTGGGGAAAAACTGTTTTTT

v_call: TRBV10-3
clone_size: NA
j_call: TRBJ2-2
d_call: NA
cdr3_aa: CAISESWGRTGELFF
cdr3_nt: TGTGCCATCAGTGAGTCTTGGGGGAGGACCGGGGAGCTGTTTTTT

v_call: TRBV2
clone_size: NA
j_call: TRBJ1-6
d_call: NA
cdr3_aa: CASSRWGQTDNSPLHF
cdr3_nt: TGTGCCAGCAGCAGATGGGGCCAAACTGATAATTCACCCCTCCACTTT

v_call: TRBV6-5
clone_size: NA
j_call: TRBJ1-2
d_call: TRBD1
cdr3_aa: CASSLGTAYGYTF
cdr3_nt: TGTGCCAGCAGCCTAGGGACAGCTTATGGCTACACCTTC

v_call: TRBV30
clone_size: NA
j_call: TRBJ2-3
d_call: NA
cdr3_aa: CAFTILRDTQYF
cdr3_nt: TGTGCCTTTACGATCTTGAGAGATACGCAGTATTTT

v_call: TRBV19
clone_size: NA
j_call: TRBJ1-5
d_call: NA
cdr3_aa: CASSTYRASNQPQHF
cdr3_nt: TGTGCCAGTAGTACGTACAGGGCCAGCAATCAGCCCCAGCATTTT

v_call: TRBV11-2
clone_size: NA
j_call: TRBJ2-1
d_call: NA
cdr3_aa: CASSQIRGAGNEQFF
cdr3_nt: TGTGCCAGCAGCCAAATCCGGGGGGCCGGAAATGAGCAGTTCTTC

v_call: TRBV27
clone_size: once
j_call: TRBJ1-5
d_call: NA
cdr3_aa: CASSFSGQPQHF
cdr3_nt: TGTGCCAGCAGTTTCAGCGGGCAGCCCCAGCATTTT

v_call: TRBV5-1
clone_size: NA
j_call: TRBJ2-2
d_call: NA
cdr3_aa: CASSLYGDGGELFF
cdr3_nt: TGCGCCAGCAGCTTGTACGGGGATGGCGGGGAGCTGTTTTTT

v_call: TRBV6-4
clone_size: NA
j_call: TRBJ2-1
d_call: TRBD1
cdr3_aa: CASTADRGSYNEQFF
cdr3_nt: TGTGCCAGCACCGCCGACAGGGGGTCGTACAATGAGCAGTTCTTC

v_call: TRBV13
clone_size: NA
j_call: TRBJ2-2
d_call: TRBD2
cdr3_aa: CASSSGAGALTGELFF
cdr3_nt: TGTGCCAGCAGCTCAGGAGCGGGGGCACTCACCGGGGAGCTGTTTTTT

v_call: TRBV27
clone_size: few
j_call: TRBJ2-1
d_call: TRBD2
cdr3_aa: CASSPTSGGDNEQFF
cdr3_nt: TGTGCCAGCAGTCCTACTAGCGGGGGGGACAATGAGCAGTTCTTC

v_call: TRBV5-6
clone_size: NA
j_call: TRBJ2-1
d_call: NA
cdr3_aa: CASSLTLEQFF
cdr3_nt: TGTGCCAGCAGCTTGACTCTTGAGCAGTTCTTC

v_call: TRBV30
clone_size: few
j_call: TRBJ1-1
d_call: NA
cdr3_aa: CAWTQVNTEAFF
cdr3_nt: TGTGCCTGGACACAGGTGAACACTGAAGCTTTCTTT

v_call: TRBV27
clone_size: NA
j_call: TRBJ2-1
d_call: TRBD2
cdr3_aa: CASSLSGTRWQFF
cdr3_nt: TGTGCCAGCAGTTTATCAGGGACTAGATGGCAGTTCTTC

v_call: TRBV6-5
clone_size: NA
j_call: TRBJ2-7
d_call: TRBD2
cdr3_aa: CASSPTGGYEQYF
cdr3_nt: TGTGCCAGCAGTCCAACGGGGGGCTACGAGCAGTACTTC

v_call: TRBV5-4
clone_size: once
j_call: TRBJ2-5
d_call: TRBD1
cdr3_aa: CASSLQGAAETQYF
cdr3_nt: TGTGCCAGCAGCTTACAGGGGGCGGCGGAGACCCAGTACTTC

v_call: TRBV5-6
clone_size: NA
j_call: TRBJ1-4
d_call: NA
cdr3_aa: CASSLGSREEKLFF
cdr3_nt: TGTGCCAGCAGCTTGGGGAGCCGAGAGGAAAAACTGTTTTTT

v_call: TRBV7-2
clone_size: NA
j_call: TRBJ2-3
d_call: TRBD2
cdr3_aa: CASSFWAGGTDTQYF
cdr3_nt: TGTGCCAGCAGCTTTTGGGCGGGGGGCACAGATACGCAGTATTTT

v_call: TRBV13
clone_size: NA
j_call: TRBJ2-7
d_call: TRBD2
cdr3_aa: CASSWGTSRHEQYF
cdr3_nt: TGTGCCAGCAGCTGGGGGACTAGTCGCCACGAGCAGTACTTC

v_call: TRBV9
clone_size: NA
j_call: TRBJ1-3
d_call: NA
cdr3_aa: CASSSRGGGNGNTIYF
cdr3_nt: TGTGCCAGCAGCTCCCGCGGGGGGGGCAACGGAAACACCATATATTTT

v_call: TRBV18
clone_size: NA
j_call: TRBJ1-2
d_call: NA
cdr3_aa: CASSPPSVDYGYTF
cdr3_nt: TGTGCCAGCTCACCACCGTCGGTCGACTATGGCTACACCTTC

v_call: TRBV25-1
clone_size: NA
j_call: TRBJ1-1
d_call: NA
cdr3_aa: CASSEGLVLGGTEAFF
cdr3_nt: TGTGCCAGCAGTGAAGGTCTGGTTTTGGGGGGCACTGAAGCTTTCTTT

v_call: TRBV7-2
clone_size: NA
j_call: TRBJ2-3
d_call: TRBD2
cdr3_aa: CASSLGGSGPLAEYF
cdr3_nt: TGTGCCAGCAGCTTAGGGGGTAGCGGGCCGTTGGCGGAGTATTTT

v_call: TRBV6-5
clone_size: few
j_call: TRBJ2-3
d_call: TRBD2
cdr3_aa: CASSPPGTKNTQYF
cdr3_nt: TGTGCCAGCAGTCCTCCCGGGACTAAAAATACGCAGTATTTT

v_call: TRBV11-2
clone_size: once
j_call: TRBJ2-1
d_call: NA
cdr3_aa: CASSLRSTGSGEQFF
cdr3_nt: TGTGCCAGCAGCCTCCGTTCAACAGGGTCCGGTGAGCAGTTCTTC

v_call: TRBV7-2
clone_size: once
j_call: TRBJ1-5
d_call: NA
cdr3_aa: CASSLKGRASNQPQHF
cdr3_nt: TGTGCCAGCAGCCTAAAGGGCAGGGCGAGCAATCAGCCCCAGCATTTT

v_call: TRBV7-2
clone_size: NA
j_call: TRBJ1-2
d_call: TRBD1
cdr3_aa: CASSLGGQAANYGYTF
cdr3_nt: TGTGCCAGCAGCTTAGGAGGACAGGCAGCTAACTATGGCTACACCTTC

v_call: TRBV4-1
clone_size: NA
j_call: TRBJ1-1
d_call: NA
cdr3_aa: CASSQRTILNTEAFF
cdr3_nt: TGCGCCAGCAGCCAGAGGACTATATTGAACACTGAAGCTTTCTTT

v_call: TRBV7-8
clone_size: NA
j_call: TRBJ1-3
d_call: NA
cdr3_aa: CASSLGRDSGNTIYF
cdr3_nt: TGTGCCAGCAGCTTAGGTCGGGACTCTGGAAACACCATATATTTT

v_call: TRBV4-1
clone_size: NA
j_call: TRBJ1-6
d_call: NA
cdr3_aa: CASSQVRTVAYNSPLHF
cdr3_nt: TGCGCCAGCAGCCAAGTCCGGACAGTCGCCTATAATTCACCCCTCCACTTT

v_call: TRBV11-2
clone_size: NA
j_call: TRBJ2-5
d_call: NA
cdr3_aa: CASSLDSGGRETQYF
cdr3_nt: TGTGCCAGCAGCTTAGATTCGGGGGGCAGGGAGACCCAGTACTTC

v_call: TRBV27
clone_size: NA
j_call: TRBJ1-2
d_call: NA
cdr3_aa: CASSPRDTSWGYTF
cdr3_nt: TGTGCCAGCAGTCCCCGGGACACATCTTGGGGCTACACCTTC

v_call: TRBV7-2
clone_size: NA
j_call: TRBJ1-1
d_call: NA
cdr3_aa: CASSLTGLEAFF
cdr3_nt: TGTGCCAGCAGCTTGACAGGTCTTGAAGCTTTCTTT

v_call: TRBV4-2
clone_size: NA
j_call: TRBJ2-5
d_call: TRBD2
cdr3_aa: CASSQDPTSGGGQETQYF
cdr3_nt: TGTGCCAGCAGCCAAGATCCTACTAGCGGGGGGGGTCAAGAGACCCAGTACTTC

v_call: TRBV27
clone_size: NA
j_call: TRBJ1-2
d_call: NA
cdr3_aa: CASSFSSGSGYTF
cdr3_nt: TGTGCCAGCAGTTTTAGTTCAGGGTCTGGCTACACCTTC

v_call: TRBV30
clone_size: NA
j_call: TRBJ2-3
d_call: NA
cdr3_aa: CAWRWGPSTDTQYF
cdr3_nt: TGTGCCTGGAGGTGGGGGCCTAGCACAGATACGCAGTATTTT

v_call: TRBV2
clone_size: NA
j_call: TRBJ2-4
d_call: TRBD2
cdr3_aa: CASSPVGGAKNIQYF
cdr3_nt: TGTGCCAGCAGCCCTGTGGGGGGGGCCAAAAACATTCAGTACTTC

v_call: TRBV11-2
clone_size: NA
j_call: TRBJ1-1
d_call: NA
cdr3_aa: CASSLTLNTEAFF
cdr3_nt: TGTGCCAGCAGCTTGACACTTAACACTGAAGCTTTCTTT

v_call: TRBV12-5
clone_size: NA
j_call: TRBJ1-1
d_call: NA
cdr3_aa: CASVRDNMNTEAFF
cdr3_nt: TGTGCTAGTGTTCGGGACAACATGAACACTGAAGCTTTCTTT

v_call: TRBV6-9
clone_size: NA
j_call: TRBJ1-2
d_call: NA
cdr3_aa: CASSYEARNYGYTF
cdr3_nt: TGTGCCAGCAGTTATGAGGCCCGTAACTATGGCTACACCTTC